This is a list of T cell receptor beta chains from one sample in a study of T cell responses to AZD1222 COVID-19 vaccine. The method was immunoSEQ multiplex PCR; TCRdb's version includes in-frame clones alone and lacks a portion of them. The sample contains some 150,000 clones, 89% of which appear only once. This specimen consisted of peripheral blood, obtained on day 0 of AZD1222 vaccination. The receptors were gathered from an adult in good health. Both conserved end residues are part of each CDR3. D genes are given only for firm matches. Clone size appears in some rows only: once, few, many, or a class for an expanded clone.

v_call: TRBV4-2
clone_size: -
d_call: -
j_call: TRBJ2-4
cdr3_nt: TGTGCCAGCAGCCAGGAAGTCGGGGAACTAGCCAAAAACATTCAGTACTTC
cdr3_aa: CASSQEVGELAKNIQYF

v_call: TRBV7-6
clone_size: once
d_call: TRBD1
j_call: TRBJ2-2
cdr3_nt: TGTGCCAGCAGCTCGTCGGGATGGACAGGGGTCACCGGGGAGCTGTTTTTT
cdr3_aa: CASSSSGWTGVTGELFF

v_call: TRBV18
clone_size: few
d_call: TRBD2
j_call: TRBJ2-7
cdr3_nt: TGTGCCAGCTCAGCGTTAGCGGGCTTAGACTACGAGCAGTACTTC
cdr3_aa: CASSALAGLDYEQYF

v_call: TRBV5-1
clone_size: few
d_call: -
j_call: TRBJ2-7
cdr3_nt: TGCGCCAGCAGCTTGACAGGGTCCTACGAGCAGTACTTC
cdr3_aa: CASSLTGSYEQYF

v_call: TRBV9
clone_size: -
d_call: TRBD1
j_call: TRBJ1-1
cdr3_nt: TGTGCCAGCAGCAGGTACAGGGACAGCCCCACTGAAGCTTTCTTT
cdr3_aa: CASSRYRDSPTEAFF

v_call: TRBV6-2/TRBV6-3
clone_size: few
d_call: TRBD1
j_call: TRBJ1-2
cdr3_nt: TGTGCCAGCAGTTCCATACCCGCGACAGGGGAAAATGGCTACACCTTC
cdr3_aa: CASSSIPATGENGYTF

v_call: TRBV29-1
clone_size: -
d_call: TRBD1
j_call: TRBJ2-2
cdr3_nt: TGCAGCGTTGAGGACCGCGGCGCAGGGGGCATATCCGGGGAGCTGTTTTTT
cdr3_aa: CSVEDRGAGGISGELFF

v_call: TRBV19
clone_size: -
d_call: -
j_call: TRBJ1-2
cdr3_nt: TGTGCCAGCAGTGACGGAAAGCTATATGGCTACACCTTC
cdr3_aa: CASSDGKLYGYTF

v_call: TRBV6-5
clone_size: -
d_call: TRBD1
j_call: TRBJ1-2
cdr3_nt: TGTGCCAGCAGTAGACAGGGATTGAGCTATGGCTACACCTTC
cdr3_aa: CASSRQGLSYGYTF

v_call: TRBV2
clone_size: once
d_call: -
j_call: TRBJ2-1
cdr3_nt: TGTGCCAGCAGCAGGGAGTCGGGCAATGAGCAGTTCTTC
cdr3_aa: CASSRESGNEQFF

v_call: TRBV5-1
clone_size: -
d_call: -
j_call: TRBJ2-7
cdr3_nt: TGCGCCAGCAGCCCTGACAGCTCCTACGAGCAGTACTTC
cdr3_aa: CASSPDSSYEQYF

v_call: TRBV19
clone_size: -
d_call: TRBD1
j_call: TRBJ1-4
cdr3_nt: TGTGCCAGTAGTATAGTTTTTGGGACAGGGGTCGAAAAACTGTTTTTT
cdr3_aa: CASSIVFGTGVEKLFF

v_call: TRBV18
clone_size: -
d_call: -
j_call: TRBJ1-4
cdr3_nt: TGTGCCAGCTCACGGGTTTGGGGAACTAATGAAAAACTGTTTTTT
cdr3_aa: CASSRVWGTNEKLFF

v_call: TRBV20-1
clone_size: -
d_call: -
j_call: TRBJ2-7
cdr3_nt: TGCAGTGCTAGTAAACTACAGGGATACGAGCAGTACTTC
cdr3_aa: CSASKLQGYEQYF

v_call: TRBV4-1
clone_size: -
d_call: -
j_call: TRBJ1-1
cdr3_nt: TGCGCCAGCAGCCACACCGGGACCGAGAACACTGAAGCTTTCTTT
cdr3_aa: CASSHTGTENTEAFF

v_call: TRBV11-2
clone_size: -
d_call: -
j_call: TRBJ1-3
cdr3_nt: TGTGCCAGCAGCCTCAGAACAGCGATCTCCTCTGGAAACACCATATATTTT
cdr3_aa: CASSLRTAISSGNTIYF

v_call: TRBV6-5
clone_size: few
d_call: TRBD1
j_call: TRBJ2-7
cdr3_nt: TGTGCCAGCAGTAGACAGGGGAAGTCTTACGAGCAGTACTTC
cdr3_aa: CASSRQGKSYEQYF

v_call: TRBV5-1
clone_size: -
d_call: TRBD1
j_call: TRBJ1-1
cdr3_nt: TGCGCCAGCAGCTTAGTACAGGGGATGCCTGAAGCTTTCTTT
cdr3_aa: CASSLVQGMPEAFF

v_call: TRBV29-1
clone_size: once
d_call: -
j_call: TRBJ1-2
cdr3_nt: TGCAGCGTTGCCGGGAGTAACTATGGCTACACCTTC
cdr3_aa: CSVAGSNYGYTF

v_call: TRBV10-2
clone_size: -
d_call: -
j_call: TRBJ1-4
cdr3_nt: TGCGCCAGCAGTGAAGGACCGGCTAATGAAAAACTGTTTTTT
cdr3_aa: CASSEGPANEKLFF

v_call: TRBV19
clone_size: -
d_call: TRBD1
j_call: TRBJ1-6
cdr3_nt: TGTGCCAGCGGGACAGGGCGGTCACCCCTCCACTTT
cdr3_aa: CASGTGRSPLHF

v_call: TRBV7-9
clone_size: -
d_call: -
j_call: TRBJ1-3
cdr3_nt: TGTGCCAGCAGCCAGATCTCTGGAAACACCATATATTTT
cdr3_aa: CASSQISGNTIYF

v_call: TRBV6-5
clone_size: -
d_call: -
j_call: TRBJ1-6
cdr3_nt: TGTGCCAGCAGTTACAGGCGGGAAAATTCACCCCTCCACTTT
cdr3_aa: CASSYRRENSPLHF

v_call: TRBV3-1/TRBV3-2
clone_size: -
d_call: -
j_call: TRBJ2-1
cdr3_nt: TGTGCCAGCAGCCAAGATATAAGGGGGGGCTTCTCCTACAATGAGCAGTTCTTC
cdr3_aa: CASSQDIRGGFSYNEQFF

v_call: TRBV6-5
clone_size: -
d_call: -
j_call: TRBJ2-1
cdr3_nt: TGTGCCAGCAGTTCCAGACAGATCTACAATGAGCAGTTCTTC
cdr3_aa: CASSSRQIYNEQFF

v_call: TRBV2
clone_size: -
d_call: -
j_call: TRBJ1-2
cdr3_nt: TGTGCCAGCAGCTACCTATATGGCTACACCTTC
cdr3_aa: CASSYLYGYTF

v_call: TRBV5-6
clone_size: -
d_call: -
j_call: TRBJ2-1
cdr3_nt: TGTGCCAGCAGCTTTACATACAATGAGCAGTTCTTC
cdr3_aa: CASSFTYNEQFF

v_call: TRBV28
clone_size: -
d_call: TRBD1
j_call: TRBJ1-1
cdr3_nt: TGTGCCAGCAGTCCGGGACAGGGAAAAAACGCTGAAGCTTTCTTT
cdr3_aa: CASSPGQGKNAEAFF

v_call: TRBV3-1/TRBV3-2
clone_size: -
d_call: -
j_call: TRBJ2-5
cdr3_nt: TGTGCCAGCAGCCAAGTAACTGGAATAGGGACCCAGTACTTC
cdr3_aa: CASSQVTGIGTQYF

v_call: TRBV11-2
clone_size: -
d_call: -
j_call: TRBJ1-1
cdr3_nt: TGTGCCAGCAGCCACCCCCTCACTGAAGCTTTCTTT
cdr3_aa: CASSHPLTEAFF

v_call: TRBV10-1
clone_size: -
d_call: TRBD2
j_call: TRBJ2-1
cdr3_nt: TGCGCCAGCAGTCCGACTAGCGGGGGGGCCCAGGAGCAGTTCTTC
cdr3_aa: CASSPTSGGAQEQFF

v_call: TRBV9
clone_size: -
d_call: -
j_call: TRBJ1-6
cdr3_nt: TGTGCCAGCAGCGCGGTCCGGGCAGGTTATAATTCACCCCTCCACTTT
cdr3_aa: CASSAVRAGYNSPLHF

v_call: TRBV6-6
clone_size: once
d_call: TRBD1
j_call: TRBJ1-6
cdr3_nt: TGTGCCAGCAGACAGCTAAGGGACAGGGCTAATTCACCCCTCCACTTT
cdr3_aa: CASRQLRDRANSPLHF

v_call: TRBV6-5
clone_size: -
d_call: TRBD2
j_call: TRBJ2-1
cdr3_nt: TGTGCCAGCAGTTACTCGAGCGGGGGAGACAATGAGCAGTTCTTC
cdr3_aa: CASSYSSGGDNEQFF

v_call: TRBV24-1
clone_size: once
d_call: -
j_call: TRBJ2-1
cdr3_nt: TGTGCCACCAGTGCCGCCGGGACGGGGAGGAATGAGCAGTTCTTC
cdr3_aa: CATSAAGTGRNEQFF

v_call: TRBV18
clone_size: -
d_call: -
j_call: TRBJ2-7
cdr3_nt: TGTGCCAGCTCACCTACAGACGGCTACGAGCAGTACTTC
cdr3_aa: CASSPTDGYEQYF

v_call: TRBV6-5
clone_size: -
d_call: -
j_call: TRBJ2-1
cdr3_nt: TGTGCCAGCAGTCCCCTCAGCTCCTACAATGAGCAGTTCTTC
cdr3_aa: CASSPLSSYNEQFF

v_call: TRBV6-9
clone_size: -
d_call: TRBD1
j_call: TRBJ2-7
cdr3_nt: TGTGCCAGCAGTTCGGGACAGGGTGGGCCCCCCCAGTACTTC
cdr3_aa: CASSSGQGGPPQYF

v_call: TRBV27
clone_size: -
d_call: -
j_call: TRBJ1-2
cdr3_nt: TGTGCCAGCAGTGGTTTGGGGGGCAGAGGGTATGGCTACACCTTC
cdr3_aa: CASSGLGGRGYGYTF

v_call: TRBV11-2
clone_size: -
d_call: TRBD1
j_call: TRBJ2-1
cdr3_nt: TGTGCCAGCAGCTTATTACCGACAGGGGCGGTCAATGAGCAGTTCTTC
cdr3_aa: CASSLLPTGAVNEQFF

v_call: TRBV2
clone_size: -
d_call: -
j_call: TRBJ1-1
cdr3_nt: TGTGCCAGTGTGAGGGACTTTAACACTGAAGCTTTCTTT
cdr3_aa: CASVRDFNTEAFF

v_call: TRBV6-1
clone_size: -
d_call: -
j_call: TRBJ2-6
cdr3_nt: TGTGCCAGCAGTGTTTACATTTCTTTCTCTGGGGCCAACGTCCTGACTTTC
cdr3_aa: CASSVYISFSGANVLTF

v_call: TRBV27
clone_size: -
d_call: TRBD1
j_call: TRBJ2-7
cdr3_nt: TGTGCCAGCAGTTCTCAAGTCGGGACAGGGGTCCACGAGCAGTACTTC
cdr3_aa: CASSSQVGTGVHEQYF

v_call: TRBV11-2
clone_size: -
d_call: -
j_call: TRBJ1-6
cdr3_nt: TGTGCCAGCAGCTTAGGAAGCTCCTATAATTCACCCCTCCACTTT
cdr3_aa: CASSLGSSYNSPLHF